This T cell receptor (beta chain) was found in a study of blood T cell repertoires in COVID-19. The CDR3 runs 14 residues. CDR1 and CDR2 from the germline V gene are KGHSH and LQKENI. Trimming cost V 6 bases and J 1 base; bases outside gene matches: 5. Some clones are missing from TCRdb's copy, which holds only in-frame ones; the method was immunoSEQ multiplex PCR. Of a few hundred thousand clones in the sample, 88% are singletons; the top ten hold approximately 2%. The specimen sequenced was PBMCs or T cells enriched from blood (not recorded which). The clonotype was recovered from a woman aged 55-70 years in a cohort exposed to, infected with or recovered from COVID-19 (not recorded which). The V gene is TRBV18, the J gene TRBJ2-5; TRBD1 matches at 7 bases. The CDR3 sequence: CASSGRDSQETQYF. CDR3 bases: TGTGCCAGCTCCGGACGGGACAGCCAAGAGACCCAGTACTTC.